This T cell receptor (beta chain) stems from a study of cytomegalovirus exposure and HLA in healthy donors. A word on this clone: The target antigen is unknown.

The PCR employed 60 Vbeta primers together with 13 Jbeta primers. Only in-frame clones appear in the TCRdb table, and some are missing; sequencing was by immunoSEQ multiplex PCR. The table lists 53,000 or so clones, with over 10% in the top ten. Broader study findings: It has been reported that TCR beta sequences accurately predicted the HLA-A and HLA-B alleles of most subjects. TCR beta chain V- and J-gene trimming was linked, in a later analysis, to a missense variant in DCLRE1C.

With 4 bases removed from V and 5 bases from J, the gap between germline ends came to 15 bases. Germline lookup yields CDR1 SGHDN and CDR2 FVKESK. There are 15 residues in the CDR3. The sequenced material came from PBMCs. The sequence came from a man younger than 35 in good health and CMV-seropositive. The J gene is TRBJ2-1, the V gene TRBV14; tentative D call: TRBD2 (5 bases). CDR3 residues: CASSPLGSGNNEQFF. As DNA, the CDR3 is TGTGCCAGCAGCCCCTTGGGAAGCGGAAACAATGAGCAGTTCTTC.